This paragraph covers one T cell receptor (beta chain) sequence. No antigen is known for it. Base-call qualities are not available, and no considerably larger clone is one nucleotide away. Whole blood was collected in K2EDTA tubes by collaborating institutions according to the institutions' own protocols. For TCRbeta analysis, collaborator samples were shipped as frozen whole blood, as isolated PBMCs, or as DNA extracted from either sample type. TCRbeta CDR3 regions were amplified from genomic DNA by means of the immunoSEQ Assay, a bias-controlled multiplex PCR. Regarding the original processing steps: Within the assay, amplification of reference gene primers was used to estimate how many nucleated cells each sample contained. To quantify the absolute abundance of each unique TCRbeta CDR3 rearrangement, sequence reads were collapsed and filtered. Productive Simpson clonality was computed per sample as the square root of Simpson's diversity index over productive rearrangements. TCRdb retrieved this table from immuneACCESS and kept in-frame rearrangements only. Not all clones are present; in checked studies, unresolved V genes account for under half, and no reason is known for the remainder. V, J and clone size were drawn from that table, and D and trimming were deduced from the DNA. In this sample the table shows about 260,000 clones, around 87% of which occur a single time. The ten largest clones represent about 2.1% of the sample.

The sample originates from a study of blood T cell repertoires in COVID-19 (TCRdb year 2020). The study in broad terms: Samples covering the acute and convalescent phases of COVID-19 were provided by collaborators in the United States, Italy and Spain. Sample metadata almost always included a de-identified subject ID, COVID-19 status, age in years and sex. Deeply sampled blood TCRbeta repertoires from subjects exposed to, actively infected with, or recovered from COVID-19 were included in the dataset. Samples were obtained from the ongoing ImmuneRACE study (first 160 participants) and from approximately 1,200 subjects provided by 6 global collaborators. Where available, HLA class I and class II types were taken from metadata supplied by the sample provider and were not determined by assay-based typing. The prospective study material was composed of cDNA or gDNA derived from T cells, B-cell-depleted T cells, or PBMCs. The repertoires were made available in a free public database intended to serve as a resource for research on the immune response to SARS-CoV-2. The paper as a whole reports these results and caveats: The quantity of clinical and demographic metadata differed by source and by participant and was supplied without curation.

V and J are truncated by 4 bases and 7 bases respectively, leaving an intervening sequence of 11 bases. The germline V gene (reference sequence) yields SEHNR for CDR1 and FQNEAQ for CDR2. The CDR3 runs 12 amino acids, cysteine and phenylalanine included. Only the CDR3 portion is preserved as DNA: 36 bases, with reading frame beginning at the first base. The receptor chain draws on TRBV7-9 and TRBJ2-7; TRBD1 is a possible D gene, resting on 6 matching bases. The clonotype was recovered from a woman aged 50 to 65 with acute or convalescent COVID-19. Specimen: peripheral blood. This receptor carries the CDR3 CASSSQGWEQYF. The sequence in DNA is TGTGCCAGCAGCTCTCAGGGGTGGGAGCAGTACTTC.